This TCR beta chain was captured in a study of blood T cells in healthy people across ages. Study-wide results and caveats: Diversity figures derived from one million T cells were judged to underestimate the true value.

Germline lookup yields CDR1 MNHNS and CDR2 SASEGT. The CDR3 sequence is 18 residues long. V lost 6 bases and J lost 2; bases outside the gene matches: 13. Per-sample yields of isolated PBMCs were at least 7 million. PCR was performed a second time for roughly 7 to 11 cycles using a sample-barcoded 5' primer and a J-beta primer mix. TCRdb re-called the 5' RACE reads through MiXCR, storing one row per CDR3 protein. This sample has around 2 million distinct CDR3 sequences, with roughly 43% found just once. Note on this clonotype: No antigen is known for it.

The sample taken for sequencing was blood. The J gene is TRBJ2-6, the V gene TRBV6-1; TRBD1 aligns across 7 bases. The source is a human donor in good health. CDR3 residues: CASRQAIVDRAGANVLTF. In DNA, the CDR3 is TGTGCCAGCAGACAAGCGATCGTCGACAGGGCTGGGGCCAACGTCCTGACTTTC.